This entry lists 18 T cell receptor beta chains sequenced from one sample in a study of PD-L1 blockade in urothelial cancer. The repertoire was sequenced with immunoSEQ multiplex PCR; TCRdb's copy has only in-frame clones and lacks some. The repertoire holds 20,000 to 30,000 clones, with approximately 88% as singletons. Sequencing used PBMCs, obtained around atezolizumab (anti-PD-L1) treatment. The receptors were gathered from a man in his sixties or seventies with urothelial cancer.

As for this clone: Mismatch with germline at one junction end may stem from a read error. This chain joins TRBV11-1 and TRBJ2-1; possibly TRBD2 for D (6 bases). The CDR3 is 16 amino acids. CDR1 is SGHAT and CDR2 is FQDESV in the germline V gene (reference sequence). The CDR3: CASSLARGEPYNEQFF. DNA for the CDR3: TGTGCCAGCAGCCTAGCTCGCGGGGAGCCCTACAATGAGCAGTTCTTC. Using reference TRBV11-1 and TRBJ2-1 for the parts outside the CDR3, the full variable domain is EAEVAQSPRYKITEKSQAVAFWCDPISGHATLYWYRQILGQGPELLVQFQDESVVDDSQLPKDRFSAERLKGVDSTLKIQPAELGDSAMYLCASSLARGEPYNEQFFGPGTRLTVL.

This chain connects TRBV6-4 to TRBJ2-3; 10 bases fit TRBD1. CDR1 is MRHNA, CDR2 SNTAGT, per germline. This CDR3 region has 16 residues. The trim removed 5 bases at V and 2 bases at J, leaving 7 bases unmatched. CDR3 residues: CASSPRDRGYTDTQYF. Written as DNA, the CDR3 is TGTGCCAGCAGTCCCCGGGACAGGGGTTACACAGATACGCAGTATTTT.

This chain connects TRBV7-9 to TRBJ2-2; D uncertain. Germline values: CDR1 SEHNR, CDR2 FQNEAQ (reference sequence). The CDR3 spans 14 residues. The V end was cut by 1 base, the J end by 4 bases, with 7 bases between. The CDR3 sequence: CASSLGQVTGELFF. The CDR3 DNA sequence: TGTGCCAGCAGCTTAGGGCAGGTCACCGGGGAGCTGTTTTTT.

CDR3 sequence (DNA): TGTGCCAGCAGCTTGGCAGGGCTCTCTGGAAACACCATATATTTT. This gives the protein CASSLAGLSGNTIYF. This chain connects TRBV5-4 to TRBJ1-3; TRBD1 is a possible D gene (5 bases). The CDR3 totals 15 residues. V was clipped by 0 bases and J by 0 bases, with 7 bases between them. In germline, CDR1 is SGHNT, CDR2 YYREEE (reference sequence).

The chain joins TRBV5-1 to TRBJ2-2; 11 nucleotides agree with TRBD2. J was trimmed by 4 bases and V by 4 bases; bases with no gene match: 6. Germline CDR1 and CDR2: SGHRS and YFSETQ. There are 16 residues in the CDR3. CDR3 nucleotide sequence: TGCGCCAGCAGCGAGACTAGCGGGATGGTCACCGGGGAGCTGTTTTTT. Amino acid sequence: CASSETSGMVTGELFF.

The gene calls are TRBV25-1 and TRBJ2-7; 10 bases fit TRBD2. J was trimmed by 6 bases and V by 4 bases; bases with no gene match: 3. In germline, CDR1 is MGHDK, CDR2 SYGVNS. This CDR3 region has 13 residues. The CDR3 bases are TGTGCCAGCAGTGTAGCGGGAGGAGGCGAGCAGTACTTC. Protein product: CASSVAGGGEQYF.

The chain's CDR3 is CASSPGTITGSYEQYF. The CDR3 DNA reads TGTGCCAGCAGCCCAGGGACGATCACAGGGTCTTACGAGCAGTACTTC. The rearrangement uses TRBV11-2 and TRBJ2-7; maybe TRBD1 (6 bases). V was cut by 5 bases and J by 4 bases, with 21 bases left in between. CDR3 length equals 16 residues. Germline CDR1 reads SGHAT; CDR2 reads FQNNGV.

The V gene is TRBV5-1, the J gene TRBJ1-1, with 8 bases lining up with TRBD1. There are 14 residues in the CDR3. The V segment lost 3 bases and the J segment 4 bases; nucleotides outside the gene matches: 5. The V gene's germline CDR1 is SGHRS and CDR2 YFSETQ. The CDR3 region is CASSSGTGRTEAFF. The CDR3 region has the DNA TGCGCCAGCAGCTCCGGGACAGGACGCACTGAAGCTTTCTTT. The variable domain in full, completed from reference TRBV5-1 and TRBJ1-1, reads KAGVTQTPRYLIKTRGQQVTLSCSPISGHRSVSWYQQTPGQGLQFLFEYFSETQRNKGNFPGRFSGRQFSNSRSEMNVSTLELGDSALYLCASSSGTGRTEAFFGQGTRLTVV.

This clone was seen a few times. The chain links TRBV11-2 to TRBJ2-7; TRBD2 matches 9 bases. Losses at the gene ends were 1 base for V and 3 bases for J; bases not matched to a gene: 7. The CDR3 covers 16 residues. Germline-derived CDR1 and CDR2 are SGHAT and FQNNGV. CDR3 sequence reads: CASSLVPGTSSYEQYF. CDR3 nucleotides: TGTGCCAGCAGCTTAGTACCGGGGACTAGCAGCTACGAGCAGTACTTC.

This chain connects TRBV20-1 to TRBJ2-3; weak D call: TRBD2 (5 bases). The germline gives CDR1 DFQATT, CDR2 SNEGSKA (reference sequence). The CDR3 contains 10 residues. Trimming stripped 6 bases from V and 6 bases from J, with 7 bases between. The CDR3 spells CSAVADTQYF. CDR3 bases: TGCAGTGCCGTAGCGGATACGCAGTATTTT.

The chain joins TRBV6-6 to TRBJ2-7; D is possibly TRBD1 (7 bases). Trimming removed 3 bases from V and 2 bases from J, with 11 bases in between. The CDR3 loop spans 14 amino acids. Germline V CDR1 and CDR2: MNHNY, SVGAGI (reference sequence). The CDR3 DNA reads as TGTGCCAGCAGTTATGGAGGGGGCCCCTACGAGCAGTACTTC. This sequence encodes CASSYGGGPYEQYF.

The chain employs TRBV30 and TRBJ1-2, with 7 positions matching TRBD1. Germline V lookup: CDR1 GTSNPN, CDR2 SVGIG (reference sequence). CDR3 length: 15 residues. V shed 3 bases, J shed 4 bases, and the junction held 11 bases outside the gene matches. CDR3 region: CAWSRGWAGGYGYTF. The CDR3 bases are TGTGCCTGGAGCAGGGGGTGGGCAGGGGGCTATGGCTACACCTTC.

The V call is TRBV5-1, the J call TRBJ2-3, with a possible D match to TRBD2 (6 bases). Germline CDR1 is SGHRS and CDR2 is YFSETQ. The CDR3 has 13 amino acids. V was pared by 4 bases and J by 3 bases, with 9 bases between. CDR3 residues: CASSVRGTDTQYF. In DNA form, the CDR3 reads TGCGCCAGCAGCGTACGGGGGACAGATACGCAGTATTTT.

The CDR3 is CASSEIIGQGRPIRETQYF. In DNA, the CDR3 is TGTGCCAGCAGTGAAATTATAGGGCAGGGGCGTCCTATACGGGAGACCCAGTACTTC. The chain employs TRBV6-1 and TRBJ2-5; a weak D match, TRBD1 (6 bases). With 2 bases removed from V and 5 bases from J, the gap between germline ends came to 27 bases. Germline V gene sequence: CDR1 MNHNS, CDR2 SASEGT. The CDR3 spans 19 residues.

The chain recombines TRBV6-1 with TRBJ1-3; a weak D match, TRBD1 (5 bases). Trimming took 2 bases from V and 2 from J, leaving 16 bases between them. Per germline, CDR1 MNHNS and CDR2 SASEGT. There are 17 residues in the CDR3. The CDR3 DNA sequence: TGTGCCAGCAGTGAATTCCCCCAGGGTCTGACTGGAAACACCATATATTTT. Its translation is CASSEFPQGLTGNTIYF.

The chain recombines TRBV18 with TRBJ2-5, with 7 positions matching TRBD1. V lost 3 bases to trimming and J lost 2 bases; unmatched junction nucleotides: 6. The CDR3 is made up of 15 amino acids. Per germline, CDR1 KGHSH and CDR2 LQKENI. Written as DNA, the CDR3 is TGTGCCAGCTCACCCGGGACAGTAGGGCAAGAGACCCAGTACTTC. This gives the protein CASSPGTVGQETQYF.

This clone was picked up one time. V gene TRBV19 combines with J gene TRBJ2-7; D might be TRBD2 (6 bases). Germline lookup yields CDR1 LNHDA and CDR2 SQIVND (reference sequence). The CDR3 is 15 amino acids. Trimming left V 0 bases short and J 5 bases short, with 14 bases between. The DNA of the CDR3 is TGTGCCAGTAGTATAGATGGATCTTGGGGGGACGAGCAGTACTTC. It specifies CASSIDGSWGDEQYF.

The J gene is TRBJ1-5, the V gene TRBV5-4, with a weak D call TRBD1 (6 bases). The CDR3 covers 16 residues. Trimming removed 3 bases at V and 4 bases at J, with 17 bases between. Germline V gene lookup returns CDR1 SGHNT and CDR2 YYREEE (reference sequence). The DNA for the CDR3 is TGTGCCAGCAGCTCCGGGGGGGCAGGGAAGAATCAGCCCCAGCATTTT. Protein: CASSSGGAGKNQPQHF.